This entry features one T cell receptor beta chain sequence. Its target is unknown. These data come from a study of long-term antiretroviral therapy in people with HIV. Study background: The study's earliest collections predate the 2015 immediate-ART recommendation by about a decade.

Germline V CDR1 and CDR2: LNHNV, YYDKDF (reference sequence). The length of the CDR3 is 19 residues. V dropped 1 base and J dropped 2; count of bases not matched to a gene: 16. Study-wide points: Clones with expansion before ART led the repertoire at all time points. Transplant donor controls retained higher diversity, though diversity increased after ART.

Run at survey level, the immunoSEQ assay was version v3.0. Produced via immunoSEQ multiplex PCR; TCRdb's table is partial and in-frame only. The sample holds 44,000 or so clones, about 95% seen once. This receptor was obtained from a woman aged 45-65 years with HIV. Sequencing used unsorted PBMCs, obtained 3.7 years after starting antiretroviral therapy. The rearrangement uses TRBV15 and TRBJ2-5; 7 bases align to TRBD1. The CDR3: CATSRGTTTGLIRQETQYF. The CDR3 region has the DNA TGTGCCACCAGCAGAGGCACGACGACAGGGCTTATACGGCAAGAGACCCAGTACTTC.